The clone carrying this T cell receptor (beta chain) came up many times. The target antigen is unknown. The source of the sample is a study of T-cell reconstitution after alpha-beta-depleted transplantation in children. Points from the study as a whole: The authors attributed T-cell counts and diversity one year after transplant mostly to newly produced T cells. Approximately two months post-transplant, alpha-beta T cells reportedly originated from several hundred expanded graft clones. Some patients owed their high day-60 TCRbeta diversity to surviving recipient T cells and thymic progenitors.

Preparation of the TCRbeta library used unique molecular identifiers. TCRdb used MiXCR to reprocess the PCR reads, holding one entry per CDR3 protein. The sample has hundreds of thousands of distinct CDR3 sequences, around 13% seen once. This clonotype was obtained from a girl between 2 and 10 years old with congenital amegakaryocytic thrombocytopenia, due to receive a stem cell transplant. The sequences come from PBMCs, collected before TCRalphabeta/CD19-depleted stem cell transplant.

The CDR3, as DNA: TGCAGTGCTAGAGGACAGGGTGGGACAGATACGCAGTATTTT. It codes for CSARGQGGTDTQYF. The rearrangement uses TRBV20-1 and TRBJ2-3; the match to TRBD1 covers 7 bases. The CDR3 sequence is 14 residues long. Germline trimming cut 1 base from V and 3 bases from J; bases unmatched to any gene: 4. Germline-derived CDR1 and CDR2 are DFQATT and SNEGSKA (reference sequence).